This T cell receptor beta chain is from a study of blood T cell repertoires in COVID-19. Study information: Sample material is recorded as cDNA or gDNA derived from T cells, B-cell-depleted T cells, or PBMCs.

Methods used by the authors: By means of reference gene primer amplification, nucleated cell counts were estimated. The table came from immunoSEQ multiplex PCR; TCRdb's copy has only in-frame clones and leaves some out. D and trimming were read from the DNA, whereas the V and J calls and clone size are those reported in that table. The sample records 450,000 to 600,000 clones, roughly 90% being singletons. In assigning cohorts, the study relied on participant-reported clinical history. Among Cohort 3 donors, those recovered had two negative PCRs, clearance, or symptom resolution. Sequenced input: PBMCs or T cells enriched from blood (not recorded which). The TCR originated in a woman aged 18-29 years who had recovered from COVID-19.

The CDR3 region is CASTPGANYGYTF. DNA for the CDR3: TGTGCCAGCACCCCCGGGGCTAACTATGGCTACACCTTC. V usage is TRBV6-5 and J usage is TRBJ1-2; D is unresolved. The CDR3 covers 13 residues. CDR1 and CDR2 from the germline V gene are MNHEY and SVGAGI. V dropped 7 bases and J dropped 0 bases, with 9 bases sitting between them.